This paragraph covers one T cell receptor beta chain sequence. Peripheral blood genomic DNA, not sorted cells or RNA, was the template. A mixed TRB-A/B primer pool amplified rearranged TRB by multiplex touch-down PCR. In TCRdb, the multiplex PCR reads were re-called with MiXCR into one record per CDR3 protein. The sample yields approximately 2,900 distinct CDR3 sequences, more than 20% seen once. Trimming took 3 bases from V and 4 from J, leaving 11 bases between them. The CDR3 spans 15 residues. CDR1 and CDR2 (germline): SGHRS, YFSETQ. The sample originates from a study of T cell repertoires in aging, cancer and after chemotherapy. In the study overall: Pre- and post-chemotherapy samples were paired from glioblastoma patients treated with temozolomide-based therapy.

This chain uses TRBV5-1 with TRBJ2-6, with D unresolved. The sample consisted of blood. This receptor was taken from a human donor with a solid tumor. The CDR3, as DNA: TGCGCCAGCAGCTCAAGGCCAGCCGGGGCCAACGTCCTGACTTTC. Its protein product is CASSSRPAGANVLTF. The whole variable domain, filled in from reference TRBV5-1 and TRBJ2-6, reads KAGVTQTPRYLIKTRGQQVTLSCSPISGHRSVSWYQQTPGQGLQFLFEYFSETQRNKGNFPGRFSGRQFSNSRSEMNVSTLELGDSALYLCASSSRPAGANVLTFGAGSRLTVL.